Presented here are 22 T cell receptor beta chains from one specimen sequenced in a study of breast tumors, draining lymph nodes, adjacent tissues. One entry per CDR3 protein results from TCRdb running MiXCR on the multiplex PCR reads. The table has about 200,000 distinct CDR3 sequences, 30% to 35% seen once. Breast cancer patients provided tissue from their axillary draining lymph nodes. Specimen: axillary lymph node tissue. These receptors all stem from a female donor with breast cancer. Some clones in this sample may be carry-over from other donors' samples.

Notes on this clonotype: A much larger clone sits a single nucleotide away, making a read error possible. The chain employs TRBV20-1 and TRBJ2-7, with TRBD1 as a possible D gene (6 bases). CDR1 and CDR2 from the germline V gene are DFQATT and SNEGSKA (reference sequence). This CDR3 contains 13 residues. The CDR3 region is CSARPGASYAQYF. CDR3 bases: TGCAGTGCTAGACCAGGGGCCTCCTACGCGCAGTACTTC.

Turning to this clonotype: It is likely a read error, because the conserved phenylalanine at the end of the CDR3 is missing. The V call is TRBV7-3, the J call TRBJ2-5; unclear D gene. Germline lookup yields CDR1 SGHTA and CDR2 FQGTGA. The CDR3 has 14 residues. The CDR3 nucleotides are TGCGCCAGCTCATCCCAACAGTACCAAGAGACCCAGTACCTC. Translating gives CASSSQQYQETQYL.

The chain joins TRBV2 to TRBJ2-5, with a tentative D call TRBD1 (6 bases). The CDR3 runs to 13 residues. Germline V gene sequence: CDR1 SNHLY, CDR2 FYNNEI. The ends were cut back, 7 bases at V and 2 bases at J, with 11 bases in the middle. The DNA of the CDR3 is TGTGCCAGCACTATACAGGGTCAAGAGACCCAGTACTTC. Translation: CASTIQGQETQYF.

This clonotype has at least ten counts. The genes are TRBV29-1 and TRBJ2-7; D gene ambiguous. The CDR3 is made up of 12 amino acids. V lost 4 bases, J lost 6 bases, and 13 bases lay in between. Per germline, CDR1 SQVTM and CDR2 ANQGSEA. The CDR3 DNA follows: TGCAGCGTTGGTCGGGCTCAAGGCGAGCAGTACTTC. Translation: CSVGRAQGEQYF.

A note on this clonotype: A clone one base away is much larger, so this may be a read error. The CDR3 DNA sequence: TGTGCCAGCAGTTCTACAGGGGGCTATTACAATGAGCAGTTCTTC. It encodes CASSSTGGYYNEQFF. This sequence joins TRBV2 and TRBJ2-1; the match to TRBD1 covers 9 bases. The germline CDR1 and CDR2 sequences are SNHLY and FYNNEI. The CDR3 extends over 15 amino acids. J was trimmed by 4 bases and V by 5 bases; bases with no gene match: 6.

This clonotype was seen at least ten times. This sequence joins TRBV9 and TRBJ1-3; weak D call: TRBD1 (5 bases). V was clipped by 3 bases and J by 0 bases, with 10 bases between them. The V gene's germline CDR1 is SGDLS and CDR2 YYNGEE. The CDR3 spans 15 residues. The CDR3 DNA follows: TGTGCCAGCAGCGAAGGGACGGGCTCTGGAAACACCATATATTTT. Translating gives CASSEGTGSGNTIYF.

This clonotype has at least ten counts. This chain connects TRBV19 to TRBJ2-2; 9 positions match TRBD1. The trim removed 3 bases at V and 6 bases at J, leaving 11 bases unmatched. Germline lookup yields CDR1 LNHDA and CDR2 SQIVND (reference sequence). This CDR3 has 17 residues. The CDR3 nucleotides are TGTGCCAGTAGTATGGGGGGGGTCGGACAGGGGCCCGGGGAGCTGTTTTTT. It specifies CASSMGGVGQGPGELFF. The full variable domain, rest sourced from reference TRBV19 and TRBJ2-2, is DGGITQSPKYLFRKEGQNVTLSCEQNLNHDAMYWYRQDPGQGLRLIYYSQIVNDFQKGDIAEGYSVSREKKESFPLTVTSAQKNPTAFYLCASSMGGVGQGPGELFFGEGSRLTVL.

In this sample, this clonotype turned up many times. The CDR3 bases are TGTGCCAGCAGCGAGAGGGGATTGAATTCACCCCTCCACTTT. It is translated as CASSERGLNSPLHF. V gene TRBV5-8 combines with J gene TRBJ1-6; tentatively, D is TRBD1 (5 bases). The CDR3 spans 14 residues. Germline lookup yields CDR1 SGHTS and CDR2 YDEGEE. V lost 4 bases to trimming and J lost 7 bases, with 12 bases between them.

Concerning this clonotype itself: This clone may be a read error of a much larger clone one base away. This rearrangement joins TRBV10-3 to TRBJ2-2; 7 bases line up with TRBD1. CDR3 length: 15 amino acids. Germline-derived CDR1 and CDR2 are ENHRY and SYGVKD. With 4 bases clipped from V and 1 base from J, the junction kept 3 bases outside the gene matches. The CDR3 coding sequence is TGTGCCATCAGTGCCGGGACAGTGAACACCGGGGAGCTGTTTTTT. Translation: CAISAGTVNTGELFF.

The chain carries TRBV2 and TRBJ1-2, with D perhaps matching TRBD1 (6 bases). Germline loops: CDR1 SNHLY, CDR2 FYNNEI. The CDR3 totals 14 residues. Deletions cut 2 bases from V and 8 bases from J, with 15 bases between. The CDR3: CASSESGGVEGYTF. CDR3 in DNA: TGTGCCAGCAGTGAAAGTGGGGGCGTGGAGGGCTACACCTTC. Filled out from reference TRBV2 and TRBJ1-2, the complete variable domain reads EPEVTQTPSHQVTQMGQEVILRCVPISNHLYFYWYRQILGQKVEFLVSFYNNEISEKSEIFDDQFSVERPDGSNFTLKIRSTKLEDSAMYFCASSESGGVEGYTFGSGTRLTVV.

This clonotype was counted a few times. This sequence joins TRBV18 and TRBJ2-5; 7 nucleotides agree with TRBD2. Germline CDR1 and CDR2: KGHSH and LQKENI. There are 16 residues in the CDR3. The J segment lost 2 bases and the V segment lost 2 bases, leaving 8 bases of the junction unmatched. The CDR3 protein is CASSPLASGQQETQYF. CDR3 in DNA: TGTGCCAGCTCACCATTGGCTAGCGGACAACAAGAGACCCAGTACTTC.

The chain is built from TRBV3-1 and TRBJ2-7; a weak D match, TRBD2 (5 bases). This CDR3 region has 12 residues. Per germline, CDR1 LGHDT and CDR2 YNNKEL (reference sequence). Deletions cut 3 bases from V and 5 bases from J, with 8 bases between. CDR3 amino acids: CASSQGRHEQYF. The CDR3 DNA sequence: TGTGCCAGCAGCCAGGGGAGACACGAGCAGTACTTC.

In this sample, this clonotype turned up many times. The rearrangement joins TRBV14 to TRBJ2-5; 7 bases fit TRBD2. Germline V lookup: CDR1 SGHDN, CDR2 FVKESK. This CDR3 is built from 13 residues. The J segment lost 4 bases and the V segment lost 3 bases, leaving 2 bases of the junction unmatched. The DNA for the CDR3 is TGTGCCAGCAGCCAGACGGGGGGAGAGACCCAGTACTTC. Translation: CASSQTGGETQYF.

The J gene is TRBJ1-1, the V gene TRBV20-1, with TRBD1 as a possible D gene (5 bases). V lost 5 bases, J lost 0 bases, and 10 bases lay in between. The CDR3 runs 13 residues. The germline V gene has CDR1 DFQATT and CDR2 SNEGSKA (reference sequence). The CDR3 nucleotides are TGCAGTGCTTCGGGACGGATGAACACTGAAGCTTTCTTT. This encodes CSASGRMNTEAFF.

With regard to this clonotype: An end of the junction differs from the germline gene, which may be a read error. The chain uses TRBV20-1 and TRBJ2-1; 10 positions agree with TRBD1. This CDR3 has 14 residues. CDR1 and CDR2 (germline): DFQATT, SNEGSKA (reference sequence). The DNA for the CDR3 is TGCAGTGCTAGAGGGGACAGGGGCTACACTGAGCAGTTCTTC. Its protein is CSARGDRGYTEQFF.

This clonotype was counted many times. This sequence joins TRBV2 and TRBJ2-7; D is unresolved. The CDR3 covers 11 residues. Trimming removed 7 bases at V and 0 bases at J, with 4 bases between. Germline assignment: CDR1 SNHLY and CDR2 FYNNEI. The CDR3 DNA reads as TGTGCCAGCAAATTCTCCTACGAGCAGTACTTC. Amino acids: CASKFSYEQYF.

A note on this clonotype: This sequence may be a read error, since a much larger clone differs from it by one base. CDR3 nucleotides: TGCGCCAGCATGGCGGAGTTGGGCGGAAATGGGCAGTTCTTC. It translates to CASMAELGGNGQFF. The rearrangement uses TRBV10-1 and TRBJ2-1; no definite D call. Looked up from germline, CDR1 is WNHNN and CDR2 is SYGVQD (reference sequence). The CDR3 length is 14 residues.

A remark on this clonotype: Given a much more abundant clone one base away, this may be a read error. The CDR3 DNA is TGCGCCAGCAGCCTCCCTAGCTACGAGCACTACTTC. Its translation is CASSLPSYEHYF. The chain couples TRBV5-1 to TRBJ2-7, with D perhaps TRBD2 (5 bases). Germline assignment: CDR1 SGHRS and CDR2 YFSETQ. The CDR3 contains 12 residues.

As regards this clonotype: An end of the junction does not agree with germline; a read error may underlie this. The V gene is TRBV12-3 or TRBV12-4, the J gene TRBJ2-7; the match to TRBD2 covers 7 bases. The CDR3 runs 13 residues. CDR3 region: CASSLGGEYEQYF. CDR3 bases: TGTGCCAGCAGTTTGGGGGGGGAGTACGAGCAGTATTTC.

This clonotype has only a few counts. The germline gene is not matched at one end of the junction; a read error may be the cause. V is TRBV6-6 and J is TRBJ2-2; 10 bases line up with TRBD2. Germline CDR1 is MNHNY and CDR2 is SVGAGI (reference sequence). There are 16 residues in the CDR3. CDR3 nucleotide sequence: TGTGCCAGCAGTCACTCTAGCGGGGGACCCACCGGGGAGCTGTTTTTT. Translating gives CASSHSSGGPTGELFF.

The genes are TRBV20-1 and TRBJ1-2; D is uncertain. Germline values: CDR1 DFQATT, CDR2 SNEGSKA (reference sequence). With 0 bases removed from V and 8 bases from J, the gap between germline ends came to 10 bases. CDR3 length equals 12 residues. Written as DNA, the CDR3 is TGCAGTGCTAGAGAGGAGGGAGAGGGCTACACCTTC. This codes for CSAREEGEGYTF.

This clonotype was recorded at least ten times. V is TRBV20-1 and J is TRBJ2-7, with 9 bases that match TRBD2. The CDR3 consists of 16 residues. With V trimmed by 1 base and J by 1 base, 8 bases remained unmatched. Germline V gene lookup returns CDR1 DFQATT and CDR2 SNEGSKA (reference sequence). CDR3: CSARGASGGSSYEQYF. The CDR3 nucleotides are TGCAGTGCTAGAGGTGCAAGCGGGGGGTCTTCCTACGAGCAGTACTTC.